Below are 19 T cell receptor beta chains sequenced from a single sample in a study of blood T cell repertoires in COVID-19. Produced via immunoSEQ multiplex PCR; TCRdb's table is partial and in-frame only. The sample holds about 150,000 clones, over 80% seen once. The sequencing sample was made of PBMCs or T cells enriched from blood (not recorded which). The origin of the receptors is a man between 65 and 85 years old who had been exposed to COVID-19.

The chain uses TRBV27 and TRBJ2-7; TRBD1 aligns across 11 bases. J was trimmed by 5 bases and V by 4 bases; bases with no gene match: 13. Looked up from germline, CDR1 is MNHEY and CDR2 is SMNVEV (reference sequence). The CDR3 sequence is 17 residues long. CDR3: CASSSYGQGARSHEQYF. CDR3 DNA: TGTGCCAGCAGTTCCTACGGACAGGGGGCACGGAGCCACGAGCAGTACTTC.

CDR3 in DNA: TGTGCCAGCAGCTTAGGCTCAGGGCGAGGCTACACCTTC. Encoded protein: CASSLGSGRGYTF. The chain joins TRBV7-9 to TRBJ1-2, with a tentative D call TRBD1 (5 bases). This CDR3 has 13 amino acids. V shed 1 base and J shed 8 bases, with 11 bases lying between them. Per the germline V gene, CDR1 is SEHNR and CDR2 is FQNEAQ (reference sequence).

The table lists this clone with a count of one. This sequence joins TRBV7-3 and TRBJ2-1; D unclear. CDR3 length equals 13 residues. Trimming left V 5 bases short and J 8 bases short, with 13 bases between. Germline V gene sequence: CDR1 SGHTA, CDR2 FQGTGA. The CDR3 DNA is TGTGCCAGCAGCCCAGAAAAAAGCGATGAGCAGTTCTTC. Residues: CASSPEKSDEQFF.

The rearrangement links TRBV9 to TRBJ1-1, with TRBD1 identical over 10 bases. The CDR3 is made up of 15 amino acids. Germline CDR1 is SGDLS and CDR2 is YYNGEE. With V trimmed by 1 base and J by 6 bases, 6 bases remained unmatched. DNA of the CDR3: TGTGCCAGCAGCGTATTGGGGACAGGGGATTCTGAAGCTTTCTTT. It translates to CASSVLGTGDSEAFF. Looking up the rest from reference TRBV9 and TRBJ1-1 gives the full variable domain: DSGVTQTPKHLITATGQRVTLRCSPRSGDLSVYWYQQSLDQGLQFLIQYYNGEERAKGNILERFSAQQFPDLHSELNLSSLELGDSALYFCASSVLGTGDSEAFFGQGTRLTVV.

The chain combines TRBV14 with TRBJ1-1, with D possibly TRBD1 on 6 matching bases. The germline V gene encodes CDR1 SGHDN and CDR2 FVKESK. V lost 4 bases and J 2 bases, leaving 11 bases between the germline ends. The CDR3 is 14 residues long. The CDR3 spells CASSPRGGNTEAFF. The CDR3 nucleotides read TGTGCCAGCAGCCCTCGAGGGGGTAACACTGAAGCTTTCTTT.

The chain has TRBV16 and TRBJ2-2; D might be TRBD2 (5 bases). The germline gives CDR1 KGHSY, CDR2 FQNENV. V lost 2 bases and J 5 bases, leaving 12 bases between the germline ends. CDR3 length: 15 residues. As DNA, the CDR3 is TGTGCCAGCAGCCAACAAGGACTGGGAACCGGGGAGCTGTTTTTT. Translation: CASSQQGLGTGELFF.

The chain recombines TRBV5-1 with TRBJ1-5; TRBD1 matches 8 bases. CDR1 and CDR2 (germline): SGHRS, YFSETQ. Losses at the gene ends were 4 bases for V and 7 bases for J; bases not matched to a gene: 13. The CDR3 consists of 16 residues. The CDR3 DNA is TGCGCCAGCAGCCCCGGGACAGGAACGATGGGACAGCCCCAGCATTTT. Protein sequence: CASSPGTGTMGQPQHF.

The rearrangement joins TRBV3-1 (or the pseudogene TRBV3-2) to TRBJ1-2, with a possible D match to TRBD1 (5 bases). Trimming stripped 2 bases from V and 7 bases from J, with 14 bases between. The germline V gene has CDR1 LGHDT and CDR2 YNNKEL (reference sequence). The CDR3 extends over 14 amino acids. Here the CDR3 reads CASSQISQGSGYTF. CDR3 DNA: TGTGCCAGCAGCCAAATCTCCCAGGGAAGTGGCTACACCTTC.

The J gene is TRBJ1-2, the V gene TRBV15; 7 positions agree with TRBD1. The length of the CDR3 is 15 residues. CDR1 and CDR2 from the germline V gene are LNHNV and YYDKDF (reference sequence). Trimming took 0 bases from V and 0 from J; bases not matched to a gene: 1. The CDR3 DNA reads TGTGCCACCAGCAGAGATAGGGGGCCTAACTATGGCTACACCTTC. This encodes CATSRDRGPNYGYTF.

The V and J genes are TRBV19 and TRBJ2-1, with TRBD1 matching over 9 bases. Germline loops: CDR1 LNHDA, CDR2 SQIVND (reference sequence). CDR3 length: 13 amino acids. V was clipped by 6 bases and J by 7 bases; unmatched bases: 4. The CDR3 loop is CASSSDRGNEQFF. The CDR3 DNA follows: TGTGCCAGTAGCTCCGACAGGGGGAATGAGCAGTTCTTC.

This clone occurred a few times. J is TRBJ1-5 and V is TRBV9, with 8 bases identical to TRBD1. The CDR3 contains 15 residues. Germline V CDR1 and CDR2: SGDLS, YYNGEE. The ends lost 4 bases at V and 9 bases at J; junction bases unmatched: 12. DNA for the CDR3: TGTGCCAGCAGCTCGGACAGGGTAGGAAGGTGGCCCCAGCATTTT. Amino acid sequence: CASSSDRVGRWPQHF.

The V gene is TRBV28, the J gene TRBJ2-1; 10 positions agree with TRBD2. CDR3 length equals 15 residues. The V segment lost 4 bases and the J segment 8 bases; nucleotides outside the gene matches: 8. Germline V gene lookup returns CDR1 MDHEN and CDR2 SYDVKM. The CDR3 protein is CASSSSSGSPYEQFF. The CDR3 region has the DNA TGTGCCAGCAGTTCGTCTAGCGGGAGCCCCTATGAGCAGTTCTTC.

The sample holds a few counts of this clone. CDR3 nucleotide sequence: TGTGCCAGCAGTCCCGCCGGGGCAGGGGGCCAGCCCCAGCATTTT. This sequence encodes CASSPAGAGGQPQHF. The V call is TRBV27, the J call TRBJ1-5, with 8 bases aligning to TRBD1. Germline CDR1 MNHEY, CDR2 SMNVEV (reference sequence). V shed 5 bases, J shed 7 bases, and the junction held 10 bases outside the gene matches. The CDR3 is made up of 15 amino acids.

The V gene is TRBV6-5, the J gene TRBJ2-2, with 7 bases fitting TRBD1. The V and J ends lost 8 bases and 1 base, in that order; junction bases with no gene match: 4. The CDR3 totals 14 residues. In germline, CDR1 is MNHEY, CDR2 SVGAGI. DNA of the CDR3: TGTGCCAGCCAGAGGACAGGGAACACCGGGGAGCTGTTTTTT. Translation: CASQRTGNTGELFF.

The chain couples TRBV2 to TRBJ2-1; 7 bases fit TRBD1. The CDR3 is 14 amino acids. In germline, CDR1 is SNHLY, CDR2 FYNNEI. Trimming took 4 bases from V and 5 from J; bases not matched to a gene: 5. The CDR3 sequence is CASSAWQGDNEQFF. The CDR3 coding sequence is TGTGCCAGCAGTGCCTGGCAGGGGGACAATGAGCAGTTCTTC.

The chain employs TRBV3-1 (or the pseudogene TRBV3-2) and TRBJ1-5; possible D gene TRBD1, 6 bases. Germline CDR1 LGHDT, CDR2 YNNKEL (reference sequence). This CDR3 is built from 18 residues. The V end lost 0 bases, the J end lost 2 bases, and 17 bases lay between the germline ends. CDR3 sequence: CASSQDYMGAPGNQPQHF. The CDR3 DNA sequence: TGTGCCAGCAGCCAAGATTATATGGGGGCGCCGGGCAATCAGCCCCAGCATTTT.

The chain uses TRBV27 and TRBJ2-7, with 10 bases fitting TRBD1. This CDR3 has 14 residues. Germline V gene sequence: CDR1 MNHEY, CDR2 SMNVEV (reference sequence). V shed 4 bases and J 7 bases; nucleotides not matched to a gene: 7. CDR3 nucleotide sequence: TGTGCCAGCAGTTCGGGGACAGGGGTCTCTGAGCAGTACTTC. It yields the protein CASSSGTGVSEQYF.

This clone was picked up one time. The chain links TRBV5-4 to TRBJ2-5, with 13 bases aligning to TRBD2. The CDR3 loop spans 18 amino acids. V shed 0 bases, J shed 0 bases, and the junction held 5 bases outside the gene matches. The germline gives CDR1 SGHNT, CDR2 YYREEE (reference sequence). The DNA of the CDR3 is TGTGCCAGCAGCTTGGGACTAGCGGGAGGACCGTACCAAGAGACCCAGTACTTC. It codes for CASSLGLAGGPYQETQYF.

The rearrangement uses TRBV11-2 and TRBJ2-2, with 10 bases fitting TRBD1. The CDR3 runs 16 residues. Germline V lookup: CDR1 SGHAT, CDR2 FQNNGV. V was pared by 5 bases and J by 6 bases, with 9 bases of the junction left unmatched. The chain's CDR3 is CASSAPGQGYAGELFF. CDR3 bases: TGTGCCAGCAGCGCCCCGGGACAGGGGTACGCCGGGGAGCTGTTTTTT.